This TCR beta chain is from a study of blood T cell repertoires in COVID-19. On the study more broadly: PBMCs, B-cell-depleted T cells, or T cells provided the cDNA or gDNA that made up the material.

Losses at the gene ends were 4 bases for V and 0 bases for J; bases not matched to a gene: 7. The CDR3 has 16 amino acids. The germline V gene has CDR1 SGHKS and CDR2 YYEKEE (reference sequence). Measured with immunoSEQ multiplex PCR; TCRdb has only the in-frame clones, and not every one. The table records 60,000 to 70,000 clones, approximately 86% of them present only once. The sequence was obtained from a woman in her fifties or sixties with acute or convalescent COVID-19. The gene calls are TRBV5-5 and TRBJ1-5, with 7 bases identical to TRBD1. Input material: peripheral blood. CDR3 nucleotides: TGTGCCAGCAGCCTTACAGGGGCTTCTAGCAATCAGCCCCAGCATTTT. Protein sequence: CASSLTGASSNQPQHF.